Here is one T cell receptor beta chain with its context. No cognate antigen has been identified for it. It has no much larger one-base neighbor in the sample; base qualities were not kept. In the paper's terms, the time point label means: sample taken at primary tumor resection. Donors were 70 or so patients with early-stage, untreated non-small cell lung cancer from the lung TRACERx cohort. Whole RNA extracted from tumor and nontumor lung tissue, or from cryopreserved PBMC samples, was used for TCR sequencing without cell sorting. A patient was chosen for TCR sequencing only when enough RNA was available from at least two tumor regions. Preparation of the library involved 5' RACE. TCRdb shows the sequencer as NextSeq 500. In the TCR library protocol, a unique molecular identifier was attached to each TCR cDNA molecule so that PCR and sequencing errors could be corrected. On the authors' methods: Decombinator tools were used for TCR identification, UMI-based error correction and CDR3 extraction. Expanded TCRs were defined as those above a frequency of 2 per 1,000, corresponding to the top 1% of the tumor frequency distribution. Renyi diversity was calculated using the R vegan package after each repertoire was subsampled 100 times to 5,000 TCRs. To build CDR3 similarity networks, amino acid triplet string-kernel similarity was used, and CDR3s were connected when their pairwise similarity was above 0.82. Through fastp at Q25 and MiXCR, TCRdb rebuilt clones from the public reads, retaining in-frame beta chains. CDR3 protein duplicates are merged, each entry listing the most common genes and DNA. TCRdb, not the original authors, processed these V and J calls. This sample is represented by 90,000 to 95,000 distinct CDR3 sequences; 10% to 15% of them were singletons. Of the sample, roughly 39% is held by the ten largest clones.

These data originate in a study of spatial heterogeneity in lung cancer (dated by TCRdb to the late 2010s). Looking at the study overall: More beta-chain than alpha-chain transcripts were consistently detected, likely reflecting higher beta-chain transcript abundance. In the raw uncorrected reads, each unique combination of TCR and UMI appeared on average more than ten times. In non-small cell lung cancer, the study quantitatively compared TCR alpha and beta repertoires across several tumor regions, matched nontumor lung, and blood. Nonsynonymous mutation counts, determined by whole-exome sequencing of tumor tissue, were related to features of the TCR repertoire. Both alpha and beta chains were TCR-sequenced in samples taken at surgery, namely 220 tumor regions, fewer than 85 matched nontumor lung samples and some 53 PBMC samples. The paper's findings and limits, for the study overall: Ubiquitous expanded tumor TCRs were detected in blood more often at tumor resection than at routine follow-up. Confirming at a functional level the hypothesis that regional TCRs recognize regional mutations was considered to require additional single-cell paired TCR alpha and beta sequencing.

This receptor was identified in a male donor with early-stage non-small cell lung cancer. This specimen was PBMCs, taken at surgery.

Here is the DNA: TGTGCCAGCAGTTCCCAGAGGGTAGCGAACACTGAAGCTTTCTTT. It codes for CASSSQRVANTEAFF. The chain is made from TRBV2 and TRBJ1-1, with the D gene call left open. Spanning cysteine to phenylalanine, the CDR3 consists of 15 amino acids. Only the CDR3 region is kept as DNA, spanning 45 bases read in frame from base 1. CDR1 and CDR2 are read off the germline V gene as SNHLY and FYNNEI. Trimming takes 5 bases from V and 1 base from J, and the germline ends sit 14 bases apart.